This TCR beta chain was obtained from a study of T cell repertoires in cytomegalovirus infection. Study background: Use of recently identified HLA-C-restricted and well-studied HLA-B-restricted CMV epitopes was part of the study. Matching HLA type and CMV infection were both indicated by public TCR beta signatures. Study results and caveats: Summed frequency of shared TCR beta families picked out CMV carriers who also had the relevant HLA. Ex vivo responses were dominated by HLA-C-restricted CMV-specific TCR beta clonotypes.

Trimming removed 3 bases at V and 8 bases at J, with 13 bases between. CDR3 length equals 14 residues. The germline V gene has CDR1 SGHVS and CDR2 FNYEAQ. Regarding this clonotype: Its antigen is still unknown.

TCRdb re-called the reads with MiXCR, one entry per CDR3 protein. The sample records about 770,000 distinct CDR3 sequences, 25% to 30% being singletons. The sequenced sample was cultured CD8+ T cells from PBMCs, obtained from culture after CMV antigen stimulation. The clonotype was recovered from a human donor in good health (CMV status not recorded). Some clones in this sample may be carry-over from other donors' samples. The rearrangement uses TRBV7-6 and TRBJ1-4; D is ambiguous. The CDR3 loop reads CASSLGFQAEKLFF. CDR3 nucleotide sequence: TGTGCCAGCAGCTTGGGGTTTCAGGCCGAAAAACTGTTTTTT.